Below are 18 T cell receptor beta chains sequenced from a single sample in a study of blood T cell repertoires in COVID-19. This table comes from immunoSEQ multiplex PCR, and its TCRdb copy is limited to in-frame clones, with some not included. The sample contains about 130,000 clones, around 83% of which appear only once. Input material: PBMCs or T cells enriched from blood (not recorded which). These receptors came from a man in his forties or fifties who had recovered from COVID-19.

V is TRBV5-1 and J is TRBJ2-5; 8 nucleotides match TRBD1. The V gene end was trimmed by 3 bases and the J gene end by 0 bases; junction bases not matched to a gene: 16. CDR3 size: 19 residues. Per the germline V gene, CDR1 is SGHRS and CDR2 is YFSETQ. The CDR3 nucleotides are TGCGCCAGCAGCTGGGGGACAGGCAAGGTCCCATTGTACCAAGAGACCCAGTACTTC. This gives the protein CASSWGTGKVPLYQETQYF. Filled out from reference TRBV5-1 and TRBJ2-5, the complete variable domain reads KAGVTQTPRYLIKTRGQQVTLSCSPISGHRSVSWYQQTPGQGLQFLFEYFSETQRNKGNFPGRFSGRQFSNSRSEMNVSTLELGDSALYLCASSWGTGKVPLYQETQYFGPGTRLLVL.

This clone was found once. V and J are TRBV4-1 and TRBJ1-1; D gene ambiguous. In germline, CDR1 is MGHRA, CDR2 YSYEKL. The CDR3 spans 13 residues. V gave up 0 bases and J gave up 3 bases, with 5 bases separating them. CDR3 residues: CASSQDRDTEAFF. The DNA of the CDR3 is TGCGCCAGCAGCCAAGATCGGGACACTGAAGCTTTCTTT.

The V and J genes are TRBV19 and TRBJ2-7, with D possibly matching TRBD1 (6 bases). Trimming stripped 4 bases from V and 2 bases from J, with 9 bases between. Germline V gene lookup returns CDR1 LNHDA and CDR2 SQIVND (reference sequence). CDR3 length: 13 amino acids. In nucleotides, the CDR3 is TGTGCCAGTAGTACCGGACAGCCCTACGAGCAGTACTTC. Translating it yields CASSTGQPYEQYF. Drawing the rest from reference TRBV19 and TRBJ2-7, the complete variable domain is DGGITQSPKYLFRKEGQNVTLSCEQNLNHDAMYWYRQDPGQGLRLIYYSQIVNDFQKGDIAEGYSVSREKKESFPLTVTSAQKNPTAFYLCASSTGQPYEQYFGPGTRLTVT.

The genes are TRBV7-2 and TRBJ2-3, with D perhaps TRBD2 (7 bases). The V end was cut by 1 base, the J end by 4 bases, with 15 bases between. This CDR3 is built from 16 residues. CDR1 SGHTA and CDR2 FQGNSA come from the germline V gene. CDR3 amino acids: CASSLERGGLPDTQYF. The CDR3 region has the DNA TGTGCCAGCAGCTTAGAGAGGGGGGGCCTCCCAGATACGCAGTATTTT.

The J gene is TRBJ1-2, the V gene TRBV4-2, with TRBD1 matching over 11 bases. Germline CDR1 reads LGHNA; CDR2 reads YNFKEQ. This CDR3 region has 16 residues. V lost 4 bases, J lost 7 bases, and 11 bases stayed unmatched. In DNA form, the CDR3 reads TGTGCCAGCAGCCCATACTCGGGACAGGGGGAGGGTGGCTACACCTTC. Protein sequence: CASSPYSGQGEGGYTF.

This clone appeared a single time. The chain employs TRBV14 and TRBJ2-1, with 11 bases lining up with TRBD2. Losses at the gene ends were 4 bases for V and 13 bases for J; bases not matched to a gene: 3. CDR3 length: 12 residues. In germline, CDR1 is SGHDN, CDR2 FVKESK. CDR3 DNA: TGTGCCAGCAGCCTTAGCGGGGGGGCACAGTTCTTC. This translates into CASSLSGGAQFF.

The gene calls are TRBV29-1 and TRBJ2-1; TRBD2 aligns across 8 bases. The ends lost 0 bases at V and 0 bases at J; junction bases unmatched: 7. Germline CDR1 is SQVTM and CDR2 is ANQGSEA. The CDR3 runs to 17 residues. The chain's CDR3 is CSVEDRGLARSYNEQFF. The DNA for the CDR3 is TGCAGCGTTGAAGATCGTGGACTAGCCCGCTCCTACAATGAGCAGTTCTTC.

The rearrangement links TRBV14 to TRBJ1-4; TRBD1 matches at 9 bases. Trimming took 4 bases from V and 7 from J; bases not matched to a gene: 4. The CDR3 extends over 14 amino acids. Germline V lookup: CDR1 SGHDN, CDR2 FVKESK. CDR3: CASSPRTGAEKLFF. CDR3 in DNA: TGTGCCAGCAGCCCTCGGACAGGGGCTGAAAAACTGTTTTTT.

The V gene is TRBV5-4, the J gene TRBJ2-5; D is unresolved. Germline CDR1 and CDR2: SGHNT and YYREEE (reference sequence). V gave up 0 bases and J gave up 5 bases, with 14 bases separating them. The CDR3 contains 15 residues. The CDR3 nucleotides are TGTGCCAGCAGCTTGGATTTGGGCCTACTGGAGACCCAGTACTTC. This gives the protein CASSLDLGLLETQYF.

The rearrangement joins TRBV4-3 to TRBJ1-3; D is unclear. The V end was cut by 0 bases, the J end by 2 bases, with 11 bases between. CDR1 is LGHNA and CDR2 is YSLEER in the germline V gene. The CDR3 loop spans 16 amino acids. CDR3 region: CASSQETTPAGNTIYF. The CDR3 DNA sequence: TGCGCCAGCAGCCAAGAAACCACTCCGGCTGGAAACACCATATATTTT.

This rearrangement joins TRBV6-5 to TRBJ2-7; 7 nucleotides align to TRBD1. This CDR3 region has 13 residues. Germline trimming cut 8 bases from V and 3 bases from J; bases unmatched to any gene: 7. The germline V gene has CDR1 MNHEY and CDR2 SVGAGI. CDR3 sequence reads: CASPRTGSYEQYF. DNA for the CDR3: TGTGCCAGCCCCCGGACAGGAAGCTACGAGCAGTACTTC.

V and J are TRBV5-4 and TRBJ2-1; 11 positions match TRBD2. Unmatched junction bases numbered 7, after V lost 4 bases and J lost 4 bases. CDR3 size: 16 residues. The germline V gene encodes CDR1 SGHNT and CDR2 YYREEE (reference sequence). The CDR3 loop reads CASSPLLAGGYNEQFF. In DNA form, the CDR3 reads TGTGCCAGCAGCCCGCTTCTAGCGGGGGGTTACAATGAGCAGTTCTTC.

V is TRBV7-9 and J is TRBJ1-2; D is ambiguous. V dropped 1 base and J dropped 5 bases, with 14 bases sitting between them. The CDR3 runs 15 residues. In germline, CDR1 is SEHNR, CDR2 FQNEAQ (reference sequence). CDR3 protein: CASSLDEGAVYGYTF. CDR3 DNA: TGTGCCAGCAGCTTAGACGAGGGAGCCGTTTATGGCTACACCTTC.

The chain employs TRBV5-1 and TRBJ2-1; D may be TRBD1 (7 bases). The CDR3 is 13 amino acids. Trimming took 3 bases from V and 5 from J, leaving 9 bases between them. Germline CDR1 and CDR2: SGHRS and YFSETQ. CDR3 sequence: CASSSRGDNEQFF. CDR3 bases: TGCGCCAGCAGCTCCAGGGGGGACAATGAGCAGTTCTTC.

The J gene is TRBJ1-1, the V gene TRBV21-1; TRBD1, the table's D call, lacks a check against the DNA. TRBV21-1 is termed a pseudogene. The CDR3 runs to 17 residues. CDR3: CASSYVGRAEFNTEAFF. Here the CDR3 DNA reads TGTGCCAGCAGTTATGTGGGCAGGGCAGAGTTTAACACTGAAGCTTTCTTT.

The rearrangement uses TRBV7-9 and TRBJ1-6; 9 bases agree with TRBD1. CDR1 is SEHNR and CDR2 is FQNEAQ in the germline V gene (reference sequence). The trim removed 0 bases at V and 1 base at J, leaving 4 bases unmatched. This CDR3 is built from 18 residues. The DNA for the CDR3 is TGTGCCAGCAGCTTAGCGGGGGGACAGGGATCCTATAATTCACCCCTCCACTTT. Translating gives CASSLAGGQGSYNSPLHF.

This clone was recorded a few times. This chain links TRBV2 with TRBJ1-6, with 8 bases matching TRBD1. The CDR3 extends over 15 amino acids. In germline, CDR1 is SNHLY, CDR2 FYNNEI. With 6 bases clipped from V and 5 bases from J, the junction kept 6 bases outside the gene matches. The CDR3 protein is CASRPQGVNNSPLHF. The CDR3 bases are TGTGCCAGCAGACCACAGGGGGTTAATAATTCACCCCTCCACTTT.

The chain has TRBV12-3 or TRBV12-4 and TRBJ1-2; D may be TRBD1 (5 bases). This CDR3 region has 12 residues. V was clipped by 3 bases and J by 10 bases, with 12 bases between them. CDR3 DNA: TGTGCCAGCAGTTTCGGGGGGGTTGACTACACCTTC. Its protein is CASSFGGVDYTF.